This T cell receptor (beta chain) emerged from a study of cytomegalovirus exposure and HLA in healthy donors. On the study more broadly: Approximately 80 million unique TCRs, all from HLA-typed donors, were included in an early release of the data. Study-wide points: An assumption of roughly uniform sequencing depth across donors underlay the presence/absence analyses. Several of the most significant clusters appeared, in a later analysis, to be linked to common viral pathogens. In a later analysis, HLA-C alleles had the fewest associated TCRs, DRB1 alleles the most.

Germline V lookup: CDR1 SGHNT, CDR2 YYREEE (reference sequence). The CDR3 spans 14 residues. V trimming: 1 base; J trimming: 5 bases; junction bases outside the gene matches: 4. With regard to this clone: Its antigen is not identified.

In the PCR, 60 Vbeta and 13 Jbeta primers were used. Measured with immunoSEQ multiplex PCR; TCRdb has only the in-frame clones, and not every one. The table includes about 220,000 clones, approximately 83% detected once. This chain joins TRBV5-4 and TRBJ2-5, with TRBD2 identical over 8 bases. This clonotype originated in a boy aged 2 to 10 in good health and CMV-seronegative. The sequencing sample was made of PBMCs. In DNA form, the CDR3 reads TGTGCCAGCAGCTTGCCAGCGGGGGTTGAGACCCAGTACTTC. It yields the protein CASSLPAGVETQYF.